The 21 T cell receptor beta chains reported below all come from one sample, sequenced in a study of blood T cell repertoires in COVID-19. Sequencing used immunoSEQ multiplex PCR; TCRdb keeps in-frame clones, though not all of them. The profile shows around 40,000 clones, 87% of them singletons. Sequencing was performed on peripheral blood. These receptors were obtained from a man aged 50-59 years with active or convalescent COVID-19.

The V gene is TRBV7-2, the J gene TRBJ1-5, with TRBD1 matching 10 bases. CDR1 is SGHTA, CDR2 FQGNSA, per germline. V was clipped by 6 bases and J by 7 bases; unmatched bases: 6. CDR3 length: 14 residues. In DNA form, the CDR3 reads TGTGCCAGCAGAGCCGGGACAGGGGTCCAGCCCCAGCATTTT. This encodes CASRAGTGVQPQHF.

V and J are TRBV9 and TRBJ2-3; TRBD2 matches 9 bases. The V and J ends lost 0 bases and 2 bases, in that order; junction bases with no gene match: 7. Germline-derived CDR1 and CDR2 are SGDLS and YYNGEE. This CDR3 contains 17 residues. The CDR3 loop is CASSVGLAGTSTDTQYF. The DNA of the CDR3 is TGTGCCAGCAGCGTAGGGCTAGCGGGGACCTCCACAGATACGCAGTATTTT.

This clone has only one observation. The gene calls are TRBV10-1 and TRBJ2-2; TRBD2 matches 8 bases. The CDR3 runs to 20 residues. Germline loops: CDR1 WNHNN, CDR2 SYGVQD (reference sequence). Germline trimming cut 4 bases from V and 10 bases from J; bases unmatched to any gene: 26. The CDR3 sequence: CASSALAGESGSVGGVELFF. As DNA, the CDR3 is TGCGCCAGCAGTGCCCTCGCGGGAGAGAGCGGGAGTGTGGGTGGCGTGGAGCTGTTTTTT.

The chain joins TRBV20-1 to TRBJ2-2, with 8 nucleotides matching TRBD2. Germline V lookup: CDR1 DFQATT, CDR2 SNEGSKA (reference sequence). The CDR3 has 14 residues. J gave up 5 bases and V 3 bases, and 5 bases lay outside the gene matches. CDR3 sequence reads: CSASRRGGTGELFF. The CDR3 DNA follows: TGCAGTGCTAGTCGCCGGGGGGGAACCGGGGAGCTGTTTTTT.

V gene TRBV27 combines with J gene TRBJ1-6; tentatively, D is TRBD1 (5 bases). Germline V CDR1 and CDR2: MNHEY, SMNVEV (reference sequence). The germline V and J ends were trimmed by 9 bases and 4 bases, with 19 bases remaining between them. The CDR3 length is 16 residues. For the CDR3, the DNA is TGTGCCAGTAGTCCCGGGACTTCCTCTTATAATTCACCCCTCCACTTT. Encoded protein: CASSPGTSSYNSPLHF.

The V gene is TRBV5-6, the J gene TRBJ2-5; 7 bases are shared with TRBD1. CDR1 is SGHDT, CDR2 YYEEEE, per germline. V lost 2 bases to trimming and J lost 0 bases; unmatched junction nucleotides: 10. The CDR3 is made up of 17 amino acids. The CDR3 DNA reads TGTGCCAGCAGCTTCGAGCGACAGGGTGGATACCAAGAGACCCAGTACTTC. This gives the protein CASSFERQGGYQETQYF.

Only one count was recorded for this clone. The rearrangement joins TRBV28 to TRBJ2-3; D perhaps matches TRBD1 (5 bases). V shed 7 bases and J shed 2 bases, with 16 bases lying between them. Germline assignment: CDR1 MDHEN and CDR2 SYDVKM. The CDR3 contains 15 residues. CDR3 in amino acids: CASTKGHSFTDTQYF. The CDR3 coding sequence is TGTGCCAGCACTAAAGGACACAGTTTCACAGATACGCAGTATTTT.

The chain couples TRBV6-4 to TRBJ2-6; D might be TRBD2 (5 bases). Germline values: CDR1 MRHNA, CDR2 SNTAGT. The CDR3 loop spans 16 amino acids. V was cut by 7 bases and J by 2 bases, with 15 bases left in between. CDR3 loop: CASIGEKRTGANVLTF. In DNA, the CDR3 is TGTGCCAGCATCGGGGAAAAGAGGACTGGGGCCAACGTCCTGACTTTC.

The chain joins TRBV11-3 to TRBJ2-2; D may be TRBD1 (6 bases). The CDR3 is made up of 16 amino acids. Trimming took 4 bases from V and 2 from J, leaving 14 bases between them. Germline values: CDR1 SGHNT, CDR2 YENEEA. Written as DNA, the CDR3 is TGTGCCAGCAGCTCCCACGGGACACCAAACACCGGGGAGCTGTTTTTT. This codes for CASSSHGTPNTGELFF.

The gene calls are TRBV25-1 and TRBJ1-1, with no clear D. Trimming removed 5 bases from V and 0 bases from J, with 7 bases in between. Germline lookup yields CDR1 MGHDK and CDR2 SYGVNS. CDR3 length equals 13 residues. This CDR3 is CASSRGLNTEAFF. CDR3 coding DNA: TGTGCCAGCAGTAGAGGGTTGAACACTGAAGCTTTCTTT.

This sequence joins TRBV7-9 and TRBJ1-6; weak D call: TRBD1 (6 bases). The CDR3 spans 13 residues. The ends were cut back, 4 bases at V and 10 bases at J, with 11 bases in the middle. Germline V gene data show CDR1 as SEHNR and CDR2 as FQNEAQ (reference sequence). CDR3 residues: CASSSIRGSPLHF. The CDR3 nucleotides are TGTGCCAGCAGCTCGATCAGGGGCTCACCCCTCCACTTT.

CDR3 in amino acids: CASSIEPGSASVDNEQFF. The CDR3 DNA sequence: TGTGCCAGTAGTATAGAACCCGGTTCCGCTAGCGTAGACAATGAGCAGTTCTTC. The chain links TRBV19 to TRBJ2-1, with a tentative D call TRBD2 (6 bases). This CDR3 is built from 18 residues. V gave up 0 bases and J gave up 5 bases, with 20 bases separating them. Germline V gene data show CDR1 as LNHDA and CDR2 as SQIVND (reference sequence).

The CDR3 sequence is CASSLGGGYRTDTQYF. The CDR3 DNA is TGTGCCAGCAGCTTAGGAGGGGGCTATCGCACAGATACGCAGTATTTT. V is TRBV7-8 and J is TRBJ2-3; 7 bases are a match to TRBD1. CDR3 size: 16 residues. Germline V gene data show CDR1 as SGHVS and CDR2 as FQNEAQ. V was clipped by 1 base and J by 1 base; unmatched bases: 5.

This clone was seen only a few times. The gene calls are TRBV10-3 and TRBJ1-1, with TRBD1 identical over 7 bases. The V segment lost 3 bases and the J segment 0 bases; nucleotides outside the gene matches: 4. The germline gives CDR1 ENHRY, CDR2 SYGVKD. The CDR3 is made up of 15 amino acids. The CDR3 DNA reads as TGTGCCATCAGTGATTCCGGGACAGTGAACACTGAAGCTTTCTTT. This codes for CAISDSGTVNTEAFF.

The chain employs TRBV3-1 (or the pseudogene TRBV3-2) and TRBJ1-5; TRBD1 might be the D (6 bases). Trimming took 4 bases from V and 7 from J, leaving 17 bases between them. The CDR3 extends over 15 amino acids. Per germline, CDR1 LGHDT and CDR2 YNNKEL (reference sequence). The DNA for the CDR3 is TGTGCCAGCAGCCGAGGGGGGGGGATCGGGCAGCCCCAGCATTTT. Translation gives CASSRGGGIGQPQHF.

The chain combines TRBV18 with TRBJ1-5; D not certain. Germline V gene sequence: CDR1 KGHSH, CDR2 LQKENI. V gave up 5 bases and J gave up 4 bases, with 9 bases separating them. The CDR3 loop spans 13 amino acids. CDR3 loop: CASSGQQNQPQHF. The CDR3 bases are TGTGCCAGCTCAGGGCAGCAGAATCAGCCCCAGCATTTT.

The chain carries TRBV9 and TRBJ2-2; no clear D. The V end lost 7 bases, the J end lost 5 bases, and 6 bases lay between the germline ends. The germline V gene encodes CDR1 SGDLS and CDR2 YYNGEE. The CDR3 is 11 amino acids. In DNA, the CDR3 is TGTGCCAGCTCCCTTACCGGGGAGCTGTTTTTT. Translating it yields CASSLTGELFF.

The chain joins TRBV28 to TRBJ1-6, with D unresolved. The CDR3 sequence is 19 residues long. The germline V gene encodes CDR1 MDHEN and CDR2 SYDVKM. V lost 5 bases to trimming and J lost 5 bases, with 25 bases between them. This CDR3 reads CASSTPLEAPKPDNSPLHF. DNA for the CDR3: TGTGCCAGCAGTACCCCCCTGGAGGCGCCTAAGCCGGATAATTCACCCCTCCACTTT. Full variable domain (outside the CDR3, taken from reference TRBV28 and TRBJ1-6): DVKVTQSSRYLVKRTGEKVFLECVQDMDHENMFWYRQDPGLGLRLIYFSYDVKMKEKGDIPEGYSVSREKKERFSLILESASTNQTSMYLCASSTPLEAPKPDNSPLHFGNGTRLTVT.

In its sample, this clone was seen a few times. V gene TRBV28 combines with J gene TRBJ1-2, with D maybe TRBD1 (5 bases). Germline loops: CDR1 MDHEN, CDR2 SYDVKM. Trimming cost V 4 bases and J 3 bases, with 18 bases left between them. The CDR3 runs 16 residues. CDR3 region: CASSSLRQQLYYGYTF. CDR3 in DNA: TGTGCCAGCAGTTCCCTAAGACAGCAACTCTACTATGGCTACACCTTC.

The V gene is TRBV7-8, the J gene TRBJ1-1; 11 nucleotides agree with TRBD1. Germline trimming cut 8 bases from V and 0 bases from J; bases unmatched to any gene: 5. Per germline, CDR1 SGHVS and CDR2 FQNEAQ. The CDR3 totals 15 residues. In nucleotides, the CDR3 is TGTGCCAGCCACGGGACAGGGGGTATGAACACTGAAGCTTTCTTT. Translating it yields CASHGTGGMNTEAFF.

J is TRBJ2-7 and V is TRBV28; TRBD2 is a possible D gene (6 bases). The CDR3 consists of 11 residues. Trimming stripped 6 bases from V and 6 bases from J, with 9 bases between. Germline assignment: CDR1 MDHEN and CDR2 SYDVKM. CDR3 sequence (DNA): TGTGCCAGCAGGACTAGAGTCGAGCAGTACTTC. Translating it yields CASRTRVEQYF.